This T cell receptor (beta chain) comes out of a study of cytomegalovirus exposure and HLA in healthy donors. Study-wide results and caveats: Most CMV-associated TCR beta chains were later found to appear HLA-restricted. Prediction of most subjects' HLA-A and HLA-B alleles by TCR beta sequences was reportedly accurate. A later analysis linked some 17,000 TCR beta sequences to HLA alleles at 0.05 false discovery rate. A previous analysis found most TCR beta V segments productive roughly 87% or roughly 30% of the time.

PCR amplification relied on 60 Vbeta primers (plus 13 Jbeta primers). Profiled with immunoSEQ multiplex PCR; TCRdb holds only in-frame clones, not every one. The data hold around 130,000 clones, with 6.5% to 9.5% observed a single time. This clone appeared a few times. Its target is not known. Germline V CDR1 and CDR2: KGHSH, LQKENI. The CDR3 has 15 residues. Unmatched junction bases numbered 6, after V lost 4 bases and J lost 4 bases. The sequenced sample was PBMCs. The V and J genes are TRBV18 and TRBJ1-1; 10 bases fit TRBD1. The TCR comes from a woman in her 40s in good health and CMV-seropositive. The CDR3 DNA reads TGTGCCAGCTCACTTACCGGGACAGGGGCCACTGAAGCTTTCTTT. Residues: CASSLTGTGATEAFF.